This record covers a single T cell receptor beta chain. The CDR3 covers 15 residues. Germline V gene data show CDR1 as SNHLY and CDR2 as FYNNEI. J gave up 0 bases and V 6 bases, and 1 base lay outside the gene matches. The sample is drawn from a study of blood T cell repertoires in COVID-19. Study context: The United States, Italy and Spain supplied acute and convalescent COVID-19 samples. Sources were T cells, B-cell-depleted T cells, or PBMCs; the material itself was cDNA or gDNA.

In the original processing: Scientists estimated how many nucleated cells there were by amplifying reference gene primers. Libraries were prepared by immunoSEQ multiplex PCR; TCRdb keeps only in-frame clonotypes and omits some of them. V, J and clone size reflect that table, while D and trimming were determined from the DNA. The sample has about 120,000 clones; approximately 87% are singletons. This TCR was sampled from a man between 25 and 39 years old with acute or convalescent COVID-19. The sequenced material came from peripheral blood. J is TRBJ1-6 and V is TRBV2; TRBD1 aligns across 8 bases. The CDR3 loop reads CASSGTGSYNSPLHF. The CDR3 coding sequence is TGTGCCAGCAGCGGGACAGGCTCCTATAATTCACCCCTCCACTTT.